Below, 19 T cell receptor beta chains from the same sample are listed, as sequenced in a study of T cell changes during pregnancy in multiple sclerosis. Sequenced by immunoSEQ multiplex PCR; TCRdb stores in-frame clones only, minus some. The top ten hold 5% to 6.5% of the sample, which has tens of thousands of clones, around 91% seen once. This specimen consisted of peripheral blood, obtained after pregnancy. These receptors were obtained from a female donor in good health, enrolled as a control in a pregnancy study.

The V call is TRBV10-2, the J call TRBJ2-3; D may be TRBD2 (6 bases). Between the trimmed V and J ends, which lost 2 bases and 5 bases, there was a span of 14 bases. Germline CDR1 is WSHSY and CDR2 is SAAADI. This CDR3 is 15 amino acids long. CDR3 loop: CASSEPSVRLDTQYF. CDR3 DNA: TGCGCCAGCAGTGAGCCTAGCGTTAGATTAGATACGCAGTATTTT.

CDR3 loop: CASLQGSYNEQFF. The CDR3 nucleotides are TGTGCCAGCCTCCAGGGGTCCTACAATGAGCAGTTCTTC. This chain links TRBV7-9 with TRBJ2-1; possible D gene TRBD1, 6 bases. Trimming left V 8 bases short and J 1 base short, with 9 bases between. The germline V gene has CDR1 SEHNR and CDR2 FQNEAQ (reference sequence). This CDR3 is 13 amino acids long.

The rearrangement links TRBV25-1 to TRBJ1-4; TRBD1 matches 8 bases. V was clipped by 8 bases and J by 7 bases; unmatched bases: 6. The CDR3 totals 13 residues. Per germline, CDR1 MGHDK and CDR2 SYGVNS. The CDR3 coding sequence is TGTGCCAGCTCCGACAGGGGAACTGAAAAACTGTTTTTT. Protein: CASSDRGTEKLFF.

The V and J genes are TRBV30 and TRBJ1-6; 8 bases match TRBD1. The CDR3 consists of 13 residues. Looked up from germline, CDR1 is GTSNPN and CDR2 is SVGIG (reference sequence). V shed 5 bases and J 7 bases; nucleotides not matched to a gene: 4. The CDR3 loop is CAWAGTGNSPLHF. The CDR3 DNA reads as TGTGCCTGGGCTGGGACAGGCAATTCACCCCTCCACTTT. Supplemented by reference TRBV30 and TRBJ1-6, the full variable domain reads SQTIHQWPATLVQPVGSPLSLECTVEGTSNPNLYWYRQAAGRGLQLLFYSVGIGQISSEVPQNLSASRPQDRQFILSSKKLLLSDSGFYLCAWAGTGNSPLHFGNGTRLTVT.

The chain couples TRBV7-2 to TRBJ1-5; TRBD1 matches 7 bases. The CDR3 extends over 14 amino acids. CDR1 and CDR2 (germline): SGHTA, FQGNSA. Germline trimming cut 5 bases from V and 6 bases from J; bases unmatched to any gene: 7. Here the CDR3 reads CASSVAGGGQPQHF. For the CDR3, the DNA is TGTGCCAGCAGCGTCGCAGGGGGAGGTCAGCCCCAGCATTTT.

The chain employs TRBV5-1 and TRBJ2-7; D might be TRBD2 (5 bases). The V and J ends lost 1 base and 0 bases respectively, with 11 bases between them. This CDR3 is 15 amino acids long. From germline, CDR1 is SGHRS and CDR2 YFSETQ. CDR3: CASSLPPRDSYEQYF. The CDR3 coding sequence is TGCGCCAGCAGCTTGCCTCCCCGGGACTCCTACGAGCAGTACTTC.

The gene calls are TRBV6-5 and TRBJ1-1, with TRBD1 matching 10 bases. V was pared by 4 bases and J by 5 bases, with 7 bases of the junction left unmatched. The CDR3 runs 15 residues. The germline CDR1 and CDR2 sequences are MNHEY and SVGAGI. In nucleotides, the CDR3 is TGTGCCAGCAGTTTCCAGACAGGGGGCTTGACTGAAGCTTTCTTT. Its translation: CASSFQTGGLTEAFF.

About this clone itself: Other DNA variants within this sample encode the same CDR3. Here the CDR3 DNA reads TGTGCCACCAGCAGAGATCGAAGGGCGGGCGAGCAGTACTTC. Amino acids: CATSRDRRAGEQYF. The J gene is TRBJ2-7, the V gene TRBV15, with D possibly being TRBD2 (5 bases). Germline CDR1 LNHNV, CDR2 YYDKDF (reference sequence). Trimming took off 0 bases at V and 6 bases at J, with 12 bases between the two ends. The CDR3 is 14 residues long.

This chain joins TRBV4-3 and TRBJ2-7; D might be TRBD2 (6 bases). The CDR3 contains 15 residues. V was shortened by 0 bases and J by 6 bases, with 15 bases between the two germline ends. The germline V gene encodes CDR1 LGHNA and CDR2 YSLEER. The CDR3 DNA is TGCGCCAGCAGCCAAGATGTGGGGACTCCTTTCGAGCAGTACTTC. It codes for CASSQDVGTPFEQYF.

The chain joins TRBV4-3 to TRBJ2-1; possibly TRBD2 for D (6 bases). This CDR3 has 15 residues. The germline V and J ends were trimmed by 0 bases and 6 bases, with 12 bases remaining between them. Germline loops: CDR1 LGHNA, CDR2 YSLEER. CDR3 amino acids: CASSQDLLGGNEQFF. The CDR3, as DNA: TGCGCCAGCAGCCAAGATTTACTGGGGGGCAATGAGCAGTTCTTC.

The V gene is TRBV2, the J gene TRBJ1-5; 9 positions match TRBD1. Germline CDR1 reads SNHLY; CDR2 reads FYNNEI. The CDR3 extends over 16 amino acids. Losses at the gene ends were 5 bases for V and 0 bases for J; bases not matched to a gene: 5. CDR3 bases: TGTGCCAGCAGTCGAGACAGGGGGAATAGCAATCAGCCCCAGCATTTT. Translation gives CASSRDRGNSNQPQHF.

The rearrangement links TRBV5-1 to TRBJ2-7; the D gene is possibly TRBD2 (5 bases). V was cut by 0 bases and J by 3 bases, with 7 bases left in between. Germline loops: CDR1 SGHRS, CDR2 YFSETQ. CDR3 length equals 13 residues. CDR3 loop: CASSLGLIYEQYF. The CDR3 DNA is TGCGCCAGCAGCTTGGGACTAATCTACGAGCAGTACTTC.

V and J are TRBV7-6 and TRBJ1-1, with D possibly matching TRBD1 (6 bases). This CDR3 has 13 amino acids. Germline-derived CDR1 and CDR2 are SGHVS and FNYEAQ. V shed 8 bases and J shed 3 bases, with 13 bases lying between them. CDR3 sequence reads: CASAQGGDTEAFF. The CDR3 DNA sequence: TGTGCCAGCGCACAGGGAGGGGACACTGAAGCTTTCTTT.

The table lists this clone with a few counts. The rearrangement uses TRBV18 and TRBJ1-2; 9 nucleotides match TRBD1. Losses at the gene ends were 0 bases for V and 8 bases for J; bases not matched to a gene: 7. Looked up from germline, CDR1 is KGHSH and CDR2 is LQKENI. The CDR3 spans 15 residues. CDR3 protein: CASSPPRDRVEGYTF. The DNA for the CDR3 is TGTGCCAGCTCACCACCAAGGGACAGGGTGGAAGGCTACACCTTC.

The chain employs TRBV9 and TRBJ2-2, with D maybe TRBD2 (6 bases). V was clipped by 0 bases and J by 1 base, with 10 bases between them. From germline, CDR1 is SGDLS and CDR2 YYNGEE. There are 16 residues in the CDR3. In DNA, the CDR3 is TGTGCCAGCAGCGTAGTTAGTAGCGGGAACACCGGGGAGCTGTTTTTT. Translated: CASSVVSSGNTGELFF.

CDR3 residues: CASSPDRGNTEAFF. The DNA for the CDR3 is TGTGCCAGCAGCCCGGACAGGGGGAACACTGAAGCTTTCTTT. The chain joins TRBV5-4 to TRBJ1-1; 9 bases match TRBD1. Trimming cost V 4 bases and J 1 base; bases outside gene matches: 2. Germline lookup yields CDR1 SGHNT and CDR2 YYREEE (reference sequence). The CDR3 contains 14 residues.

The V and J genes are TRBV28 and TRBJ1-2; weak D call: TRBD1 (5 bases). The V gene lost 6 bases and the J gene lost 2 bases, with 19 bases spanning the gap. CDR1 and CDR2 (germline): MDHEN, SYDVKM. The CDR3 consists of 16 residues. CDR3 amino acids: CASSQRRGRGNYGYTF. CDR3 bases: TGTGCCAGCAGCCAGAGACGTGGCCGGGGGAACTATGGCTACACCTTC.

The chain recombines TRBV7-2 with TRBJ1-1; D gene unclear. This CDR3 has 9 residues. Per the germline V gene, CDR1 is SGHTA and CDR2 is FQGNSA. The CDR3 spells CDRGSEAFF. In DNA, the CDR3 is TGTGACCGAGGAAGTGAAGCTTTCTTT.

This clone was found a few times. The chain carries TRBV19 and TRBJ1-2; TRBD1 might be the D (5 bases). V was clipped by 6 bases and J by 2 bases, with 10 bases between them. The length of the CDR3 is 13 residues. Germline CDR1 reads LNHDA; CDR2 reads SQIVND (reference sequence). The CDR3: CASSPQENYGYTF. CDR3 bases: TGTGCCAGTAGCCCACAGGAGAACTATGGCTACACCTTC.